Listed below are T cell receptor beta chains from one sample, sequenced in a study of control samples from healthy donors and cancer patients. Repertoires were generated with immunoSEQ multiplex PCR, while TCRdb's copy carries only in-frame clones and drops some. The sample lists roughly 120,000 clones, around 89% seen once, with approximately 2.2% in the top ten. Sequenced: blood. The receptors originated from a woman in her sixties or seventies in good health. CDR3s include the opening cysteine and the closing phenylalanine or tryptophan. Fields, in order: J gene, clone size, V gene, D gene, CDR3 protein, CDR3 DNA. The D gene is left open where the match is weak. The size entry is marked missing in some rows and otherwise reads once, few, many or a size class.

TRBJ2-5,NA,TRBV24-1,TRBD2,CATSDTGLAAQETQYF,TGTGCCACCAGTGATACCGGACTAGCGGCACAGGAGACCCAGTACTTC
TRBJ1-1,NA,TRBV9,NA,CASSVTQNTEAFF,TGTGCCAGCAGCGTAACTCAGAACACTGAAGCTTTCTTT
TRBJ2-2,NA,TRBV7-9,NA,CASTNSLLAYTGGELFF,TGTGCCAGCACCAACTCGCTCCTGGCCTACACCGGCGGGGAGCTGTTTTTT
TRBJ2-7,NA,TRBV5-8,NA,CASTRGPSYEQYF,TGTGCCAGCACCCGCGGGCCGTCCTACGAGCAGTACTTC
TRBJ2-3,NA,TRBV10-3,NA,CAISEELSTDTQYF,TGTGCCATCAGTGAAGAATTATCTACAGATACGCAGTATTTT
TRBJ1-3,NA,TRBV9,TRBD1,CASSAVQGAYGNTIYF,TGTGCCAGCAGCGCAGTACAGGGGGCGTACGGAAACACCATATATTTT
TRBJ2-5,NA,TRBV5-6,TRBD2,CASSVSGAGETQYF,TGTGCCAGCAGCGTTAGCGGGGCCGGTGAGACCCAGTACTTC
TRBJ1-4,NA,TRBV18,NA,CASSPEWRAGLEKLFF,TGTGCCAGCTCACCCGAGTGGCGGGCTGGTCTTGAAAAACTGTTTTTT
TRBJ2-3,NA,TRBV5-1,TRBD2,CASKMAGGEDTQYF,TGCGCCAGCAAGATGGCGGGGGGTGAAGATACGCAGTATTTT
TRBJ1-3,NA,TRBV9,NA,CASSALKQSSGNTIYF,TGTGCCAGCAGCGCCCTTAAGCAGAGCTCTGGAAACACCATATATTTT
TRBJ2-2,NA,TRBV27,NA,CASSQTSSPGELFF,TGTGCCAGCAGTCAGACTAGTTCTCCTGGGGAGCTGTTTTTT
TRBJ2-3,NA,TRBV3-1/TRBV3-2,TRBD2,CASSWRGGPPPHADTQYF,TGTGCCAGCAGCTGGCGGGGGGGACCCCCCCCTCACGCAGATACGCAGTATTTT
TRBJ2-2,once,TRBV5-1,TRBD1,CASSAGQGTGELFF,TGCGCCAGCAGCGCGGGACAGGGCACCGGGGAGCTGTTTTTT
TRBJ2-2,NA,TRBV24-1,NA,CATSDLGNGAGELFF,TGTGCCACCAGTGATTTGGGGAATGGGGCCGGGGAGCTGTTTTTT
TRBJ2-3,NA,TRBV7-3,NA,CASSLRPTDTQYF,TGTGCCAGCAGCTTACGCCCCACAGATACGCAGTATTTT
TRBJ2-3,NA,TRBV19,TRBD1,CASSARDRAPTDTQYF,TGTGCCAGTAGCGCCCGGGACAGGGCCCCCACAGATACGCAGTATTTT
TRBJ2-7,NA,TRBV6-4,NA,CASSARAGTGQTQYF,TGTGCCAGCAGTGCCCGGGCTGGGACTGGACAAACGCAGTACTTC
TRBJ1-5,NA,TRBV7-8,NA,CASRSFSRGQCMQPQHF,TGTGCCAGCAGAAGCTTCTCCAGGGGCCAATGTATGCAGCCCCAGCATTTT
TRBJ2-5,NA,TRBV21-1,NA,CASSKGGDGQETQYF,TGTGCCAGCAGCAAAGGTGGCGATGGGCAAGAGACCCAGTACTTC
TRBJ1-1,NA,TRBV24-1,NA,CATSDGDSPEAFF,TGTGCCACCAGTGATGGGGATTCCCCTGAAGCTTTCTTT
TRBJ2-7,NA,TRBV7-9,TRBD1,CASSPTGGEQYF,TGTGCCAGCAGCCCGACAGGGGGCGAGCAGTACTTC
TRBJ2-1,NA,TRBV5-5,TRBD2,CASSPGLAGAWGFF,TGTGCCAGCAGCCCGGGACTAGCGGGGGCTTGGGGGTTCTTC
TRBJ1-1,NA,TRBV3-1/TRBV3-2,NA,CASSQDTGRSEAFF,TGTGCCAGCAGCCAAGATACGGGGAGGTCTGAAGCTTTCTTT
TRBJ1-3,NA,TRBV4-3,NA,CASSQEEGTSGNTIYF,TGCGCCAGCAGCCAAGAGGAGGGAACCTCTGGAAACACCATATATTTT
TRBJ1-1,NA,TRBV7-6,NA,CASSPLRAPREAFF,TGTGCCAGCAGCCCTTTAAGGGCCCCCCGAGAGGCTTTCTTT
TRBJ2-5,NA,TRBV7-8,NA,CASSRDIEVGQYF,TGTGCCAGCTCTAGGGACATCGAGGTGGGCCAGTACTTC
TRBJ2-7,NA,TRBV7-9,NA,CASSRTGLGEQYF,TGTGCCAGCAGCCGAACAGGGCTTGGGGAGCAGTACTTC
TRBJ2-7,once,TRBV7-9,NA,CASSSKGPTNEQYF,TGTGCCAGCAGCTCCAAAGGCCCCACAAACGAGCAGTACTTC
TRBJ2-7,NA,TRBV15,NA,CATSSLPGYEQYF,TGTGCCACCAGCAGTCTCCCCGGCTACGAGCAGTACTTC
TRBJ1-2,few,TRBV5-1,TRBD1,CASSLGTAPYGYTF,TGCGCCAGCAGCTTAGGGACAGCCCCTTATGGCTACACCTTC
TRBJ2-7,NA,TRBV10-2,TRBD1,CASTWDRSSYEQYF,TGCGCCAGCACCTGGGACAGATCCTCCTACGAGCAGTACTTC
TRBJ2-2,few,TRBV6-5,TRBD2,CASSYTSGGGSGELFF,TGTGCCAGCAGTTACACTAGCGGGGGGGGCTCCGGGGAGCTGTTTTTT
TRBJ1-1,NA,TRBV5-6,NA,CASSVDRIAPEAFF,TGTGCCAGCAGCGTAGACAGGATCGCCCCTGAAGCTTTCTTT
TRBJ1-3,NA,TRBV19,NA,CASSIDAQGRQGNTIYF,TGTGCCAGTAGTATAGACGCGCAGGGCAGGCAGGGAAACACCATATATTTT
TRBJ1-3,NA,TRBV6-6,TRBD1,CASSRPGQAGNTIYF,TGTGCCAGCAGTCGCCCGGGACAGGCTGGAAACACCATATATTTT
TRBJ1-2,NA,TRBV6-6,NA,CASSYVANYGYTF,TGTGCCAGCAGTTATGTGGCTAACTATGGCTACACCTTC
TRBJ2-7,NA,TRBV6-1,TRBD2,CASSGSRREGGSYEQYF,TGTGCCAGCAGTGGGTCCAGACGGGAGGGAGGCTCCTACGAGCAGTACTTC
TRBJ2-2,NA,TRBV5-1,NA,CASSLGTLANTGELFF,TGCGCCAGCAGCTTGGGGACATTGGCGAACACCGGGGAGCTGTTTTTT
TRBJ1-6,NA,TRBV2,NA,CASSEFGTSSYNSPLHF,TGTGCCAGCAGTGAATTCGGCACTAGCTCCTATAATTCACCCCTCCACTTT
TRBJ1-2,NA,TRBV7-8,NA,CASSSARQLYGYTF,TGTGCCAGCAGCTCCGCGCGTCAACTCTATGGCTACACCTTC
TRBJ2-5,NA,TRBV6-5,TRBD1,CASSYRGRETQYF,TGTGCCAGCAGTTACAGGGGGCGAGAGACCCAGTACTTC
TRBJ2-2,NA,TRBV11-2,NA,CASSLDWGSSGELFF,TGTGCCAGCAGCTTAGATTGGGGGTCGAGCGGGGAGCTGTTTTTT
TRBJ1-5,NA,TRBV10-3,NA,CAISEDSFNQPQHF,TGTGCCATCAGTGAGGACAGCTTCAATCAGCCCCAGCATTTT
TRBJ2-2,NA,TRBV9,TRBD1,CASRPGQGNTGELFF,TGTGCCAGCAGACCGGGACAGGGGAACACCGGGGAGCTGTTTTTT
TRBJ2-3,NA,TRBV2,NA,CASSSDRTTDTQYF,TGTGCCAGCAGTTCGGACAGAACCACAGATACGCAGTATTTT
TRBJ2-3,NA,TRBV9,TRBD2,CASSLGLAGAGGTQYF,TGTGCCAGCAGCCTCGGACTAGCGGGGGCGGGGGGTACGCAGTATTTT
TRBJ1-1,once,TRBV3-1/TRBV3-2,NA,CASSQRNTEAFF,TGTGCCAGCAGCCAGCGGAACACTGAAGCTTTCTTT
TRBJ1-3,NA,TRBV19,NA,CASSRTGRSGNTIYF,TGTGCCAGTAGCCGCACAGGGCGCTCTGGAAACACCATATATTTT
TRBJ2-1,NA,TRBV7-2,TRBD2,CASSLLAGIYNEQFF,TGTGCCAGCAGCTTATTAGCGGGGATATACAATGAGCAGTTCTTC
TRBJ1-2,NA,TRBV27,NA,CASSSTDREYGYTF,TGTGCCAGCAGTTCGACGGACAGAGAGTATGGCTACACCTTC
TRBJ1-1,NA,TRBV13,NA,CASIKEANTEAFF,TGTGCCAGCATCAAAGAGGCGAACACTGAAGCTTTCTTT
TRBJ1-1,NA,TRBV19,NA,CASSIVPGAEAFF,TGTGCCAGTAGTATAGTTCCGGGAGCTGAAGCTTTCTTT